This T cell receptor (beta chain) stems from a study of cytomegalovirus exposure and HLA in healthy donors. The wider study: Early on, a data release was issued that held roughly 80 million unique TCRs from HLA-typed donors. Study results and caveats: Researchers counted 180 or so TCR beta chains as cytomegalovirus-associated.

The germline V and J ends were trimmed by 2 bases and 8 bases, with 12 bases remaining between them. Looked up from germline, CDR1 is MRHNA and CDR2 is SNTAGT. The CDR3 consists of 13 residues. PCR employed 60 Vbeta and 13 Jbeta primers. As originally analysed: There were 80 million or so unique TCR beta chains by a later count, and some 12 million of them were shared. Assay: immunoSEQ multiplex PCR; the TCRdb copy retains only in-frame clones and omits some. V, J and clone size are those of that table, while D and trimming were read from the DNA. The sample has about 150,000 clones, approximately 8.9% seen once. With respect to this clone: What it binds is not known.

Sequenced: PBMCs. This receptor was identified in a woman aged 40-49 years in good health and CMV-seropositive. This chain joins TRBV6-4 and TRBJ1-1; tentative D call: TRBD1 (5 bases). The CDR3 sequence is CASSDRRGSEAFF. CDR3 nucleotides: TGTGCCAGCAGTGACCGGCGGGGCTCCGAAGCTTTCTTT.